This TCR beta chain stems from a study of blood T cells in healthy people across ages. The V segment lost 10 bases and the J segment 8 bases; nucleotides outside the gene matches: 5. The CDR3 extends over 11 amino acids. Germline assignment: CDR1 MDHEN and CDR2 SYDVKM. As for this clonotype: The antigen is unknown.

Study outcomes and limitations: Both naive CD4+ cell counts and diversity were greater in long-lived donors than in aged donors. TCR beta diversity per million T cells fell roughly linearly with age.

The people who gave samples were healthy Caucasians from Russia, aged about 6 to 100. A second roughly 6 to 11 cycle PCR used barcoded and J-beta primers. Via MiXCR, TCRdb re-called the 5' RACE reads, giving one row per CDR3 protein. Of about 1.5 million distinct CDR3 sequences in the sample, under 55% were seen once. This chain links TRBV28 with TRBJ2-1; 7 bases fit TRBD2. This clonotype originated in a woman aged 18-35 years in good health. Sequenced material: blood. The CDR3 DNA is TGTGCCACCGTGGGGAGGGATGAGCAGTTCTTC. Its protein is CATVGRDEQFF.